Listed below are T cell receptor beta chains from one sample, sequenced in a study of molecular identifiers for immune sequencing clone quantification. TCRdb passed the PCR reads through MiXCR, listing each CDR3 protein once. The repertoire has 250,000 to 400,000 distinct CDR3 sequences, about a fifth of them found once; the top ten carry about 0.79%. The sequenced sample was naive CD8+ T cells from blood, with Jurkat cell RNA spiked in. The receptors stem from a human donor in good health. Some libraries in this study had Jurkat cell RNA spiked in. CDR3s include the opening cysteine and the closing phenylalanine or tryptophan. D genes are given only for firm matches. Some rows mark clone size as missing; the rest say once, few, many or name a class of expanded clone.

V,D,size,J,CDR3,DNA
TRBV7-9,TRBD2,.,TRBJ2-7,CASTGTSDSYEQNF,TGTGCCAGCACCGGGACTAGCGACTCCTACGAGCAGAACTTC
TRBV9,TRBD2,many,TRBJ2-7,CASSGGGVDSEQYF,TGTGCCAGCAGCGGGGGGGGAGTAGACTCCGAGCAGTACTTC
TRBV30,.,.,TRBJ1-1,CAWGVRTEAFF,TGTGCCTGGGGTGTACGGACTGAAGCTTTCTTT
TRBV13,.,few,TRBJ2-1,CASSGLPHEQFF,TGTGCCAGCAGCGGGCTACCCCATGAGCAGTTCTTC
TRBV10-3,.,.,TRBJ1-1,CAISESVFLVTEAFF,TGTGCCATCAGTGAGTCGGTATTCCTGGTCACTGAAGCTTTCTTT
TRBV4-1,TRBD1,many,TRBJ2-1,CASSQEMDRVTEQFF,TGCGCCAGCAGCCAAGAAATGGACAGGGTGACTGAGCAGTTCTTC
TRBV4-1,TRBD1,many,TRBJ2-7,CASSQTGTGVEQYF,TGCGCCAGCAGCCAGACCGGGACAGGGGTCGAGCAGTACTTC
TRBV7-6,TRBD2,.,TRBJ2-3,CASSPLAGATVTQYF,TGTGCCAGCAGCCCACTAGCGGGGGCTACAGTTACGCAGTATTTT
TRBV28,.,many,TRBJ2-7,CASSLPGYLGEQYF,TGTGCCAGCAGTTTACCTGGCTACCTTGGCGAGCAGTACTTC
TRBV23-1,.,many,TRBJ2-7,CASSQSSKGRSEQYF,TGCGCCAGCAGTCAATCATCGAAGGGACGGAGTGAGCAGTACTTC